This T cell receptor beta chain was observed in a study of blood T cell repertoires in COVID-19. The repertoire was sequenced with immunoSEQ multiplex PCR; TCRdb's copy has only in-frame clones and lacks some. Among around 270,000 clones listed, roughly nine tenths were seen once. This CDR3 spans 14 amino acids. Germline CDR1 and CDR2: LGHDT and YNNKEL (reference sequence). V was clipped by 0 bases and J by 7 bases, with 13 bases between them. The sample comprised peripheral blood. This clonotype originated in a man aged 35 to 55 who had recovered from COVID-19. The chain has TRBV3-1 (or the pseudogene TRBV3-2) and TRBJ2-7; TRBD1 might be the D (5 bases). Here the CDR3 reads CASSQDLGVREQYF. As DNA, the CDR3 is TGTGCCAGCAGCCAAGATTTAGGGGTGCGGGAGCAGTACTTC.